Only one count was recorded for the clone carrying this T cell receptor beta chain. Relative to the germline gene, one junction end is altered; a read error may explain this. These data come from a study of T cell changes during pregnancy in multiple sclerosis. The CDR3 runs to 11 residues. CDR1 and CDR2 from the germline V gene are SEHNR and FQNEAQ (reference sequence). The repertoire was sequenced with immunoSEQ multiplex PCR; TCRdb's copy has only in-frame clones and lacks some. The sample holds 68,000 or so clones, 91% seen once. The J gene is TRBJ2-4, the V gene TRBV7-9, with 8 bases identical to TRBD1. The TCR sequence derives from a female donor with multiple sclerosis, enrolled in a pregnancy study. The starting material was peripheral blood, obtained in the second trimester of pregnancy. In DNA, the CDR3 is TGTGCCAGCAGCATACCGGGACAGGAGCTATTC. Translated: CASSIPGQELF.